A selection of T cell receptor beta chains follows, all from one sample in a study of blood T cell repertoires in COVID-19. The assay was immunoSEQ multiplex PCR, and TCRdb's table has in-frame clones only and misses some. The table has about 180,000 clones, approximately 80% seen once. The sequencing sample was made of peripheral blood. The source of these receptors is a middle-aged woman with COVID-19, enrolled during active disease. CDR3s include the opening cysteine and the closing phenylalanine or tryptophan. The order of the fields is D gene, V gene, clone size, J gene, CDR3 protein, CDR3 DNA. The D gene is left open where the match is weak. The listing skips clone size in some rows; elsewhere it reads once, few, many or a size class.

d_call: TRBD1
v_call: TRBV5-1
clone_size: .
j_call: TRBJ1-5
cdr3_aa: CASSLGQGSPSDQPQHF
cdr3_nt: TGCGCCAGCAGCCTGGGACAGGGGAGCCCTTCGGATCAGCCCCAGCATTTT

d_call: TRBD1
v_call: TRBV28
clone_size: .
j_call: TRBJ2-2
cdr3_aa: CASSSQGAPQGGELFF
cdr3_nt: TGTGCCAGCAGTTCTCAGGGGGCGCCCCAAGGCGGGGAGCTGTTTTTT

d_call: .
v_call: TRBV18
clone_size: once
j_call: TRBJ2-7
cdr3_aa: CASSPTKYEQYF
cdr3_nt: TGTGCCAGCTCGCCTACTAAATACGAGCAGTACTTC

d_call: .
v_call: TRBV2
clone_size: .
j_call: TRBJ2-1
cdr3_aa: CASIQGLRNEQFF
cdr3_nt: TGTGCCAGCATCCAGGGCCTCAGGAATGAGCAGTTCTTC

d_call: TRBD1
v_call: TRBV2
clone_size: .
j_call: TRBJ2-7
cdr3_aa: CASSRDSYEQYF
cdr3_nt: TGTGCCAGCAGTAGGGACAGCTACGAGCAGTACTTC

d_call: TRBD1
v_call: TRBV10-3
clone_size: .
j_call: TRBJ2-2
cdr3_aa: CAISPGTGRDTGELFF
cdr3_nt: TGTGCCATCAGCCCCGGGACAGGCCGAGACACCGGGGAGCTGTTTTTT

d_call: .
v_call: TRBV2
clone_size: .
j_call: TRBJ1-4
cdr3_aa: CASSDRKLFF
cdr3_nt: TGTGCCAGCAGTGACAGAAAACTGTTTTTT

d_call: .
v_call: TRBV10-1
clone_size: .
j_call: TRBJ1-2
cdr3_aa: CASSEAGQRYGYTF
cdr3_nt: TGCGCCAGCAGTGAAGCCGGACAGCGCTATGGCTACACCTTC

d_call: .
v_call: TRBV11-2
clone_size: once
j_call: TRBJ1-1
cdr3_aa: CASSPRVATEAFF
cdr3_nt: TGTGCCAGCAGCCCCCGCGTTGCCACTGAAGCTTTCTTT

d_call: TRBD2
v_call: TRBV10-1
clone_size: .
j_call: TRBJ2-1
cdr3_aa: CASSESKEAGVPSLF
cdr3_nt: TGCGCCAGCAGTGAAAGTAAGGAAGCGGGAGTCCCATCTCTCTTC

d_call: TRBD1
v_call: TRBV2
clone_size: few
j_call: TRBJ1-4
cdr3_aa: CASNYGGTGAANEKLFF
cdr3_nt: TGTGCCAGCAACTACGGAGGGACAGGTGCGGCTAATGAAAAACTGTTTTTT

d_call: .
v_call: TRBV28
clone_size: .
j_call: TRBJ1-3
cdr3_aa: CASIMGGGGNTIYF
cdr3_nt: TGTGCCAGCATCATGGGGGGGGGTGGAAACACCATATATTTT

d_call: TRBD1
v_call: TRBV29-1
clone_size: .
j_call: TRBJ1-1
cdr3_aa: CSVVQGALAEAFF
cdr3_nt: TGCAGCGTTGTTCAGGGGGCCCTCGCTGAAGCTTTCTTT

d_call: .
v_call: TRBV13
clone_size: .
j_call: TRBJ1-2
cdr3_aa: CAGRTVRYGGYTF
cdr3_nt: TGTGCCGGTAGGACAGTGAGGTATGGTGGCTACACCTTC

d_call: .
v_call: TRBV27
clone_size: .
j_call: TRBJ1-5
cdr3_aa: CASSQGAGNQPQHF
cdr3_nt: TGTGCCAGCAGTCAAGGGGCGGGAAATCAGCCCCAGCATTTT

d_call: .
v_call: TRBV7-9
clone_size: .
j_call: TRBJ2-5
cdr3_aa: CASRKPEGAEETQYF
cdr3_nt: TGTGCCAGCAGGAAGCCCGAAGGGGCAGAAGAGACCCAGTACTTC

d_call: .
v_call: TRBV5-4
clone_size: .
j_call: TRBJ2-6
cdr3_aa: CASSLSTGSGANVLTF
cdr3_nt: TGTGCCAGCAGCTTGTCTACAGGCTCTGGGGCCAACGTCCTGACTTTC

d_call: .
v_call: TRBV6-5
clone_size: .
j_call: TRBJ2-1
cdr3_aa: CASSIAVSSYNEQFF
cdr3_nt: TGTGCCAGTTCGATAGCGGTAAGCTCCTACAATGAGCAGTTCTTC

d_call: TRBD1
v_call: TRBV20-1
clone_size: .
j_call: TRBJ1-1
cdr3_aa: CSATDRGAFF
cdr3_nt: TGCAGTGCCACTGACAGGGGAGCTTTCTTT

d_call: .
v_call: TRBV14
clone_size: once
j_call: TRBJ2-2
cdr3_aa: CASSRIREGTGELFF
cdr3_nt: TGTGCCAGCAGCCGGATCAGGGAAGGCACCGGGGAGCTGTTTTTT

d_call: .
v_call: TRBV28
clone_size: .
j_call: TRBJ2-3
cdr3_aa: CASSLGLDSLTDTQYF
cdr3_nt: TGTGCCAGCAGTTTGGGGTTAGACAGCCTCACAGATACGCAGTATTTT

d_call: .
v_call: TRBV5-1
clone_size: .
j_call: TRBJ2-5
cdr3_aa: CASSLKLSSRQETQYF
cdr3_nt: TGCGCCAGCAGCTTAAAGCTGTCTTCAAGACAAGAGACCCAGTACTTC

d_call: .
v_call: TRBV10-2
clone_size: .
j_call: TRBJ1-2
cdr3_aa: CASSESRGSTFGYTF
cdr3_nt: TGCGCCAGCAGTGAGTCACGGGGATCGACGTTTGGCTACACCTTC

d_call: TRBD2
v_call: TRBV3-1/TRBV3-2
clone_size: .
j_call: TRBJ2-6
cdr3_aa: CASSVGGGAGAGANVLTF
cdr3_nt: TGTGCCAGCTCCGTCGGGGGAGGGGCAGGAGCTGGGGCCAACGTCCTGACTTTC

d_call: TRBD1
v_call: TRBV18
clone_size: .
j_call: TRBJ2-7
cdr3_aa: CASSSTTGVHEQYF
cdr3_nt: TGTGCCAGCTCATCCACCACAGGGGTCCACGAGCAGTACTTC

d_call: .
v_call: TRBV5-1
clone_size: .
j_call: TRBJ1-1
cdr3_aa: CASWKGAENTEAFF
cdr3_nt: TGCGCCAGCTGGAAAGGGGCGGAGAACACTGAAGCTTTCTTT

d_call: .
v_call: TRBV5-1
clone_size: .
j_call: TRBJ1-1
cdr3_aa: CASSSSDSYTEAFF
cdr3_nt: TGCGCCAGCAGCTCGTCAGATTCTTACACTGAAGCTTTCTTT

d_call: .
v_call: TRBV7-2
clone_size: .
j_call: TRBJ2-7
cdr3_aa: CASSFRVRSYEQYF
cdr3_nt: TGTGCCAGCAGCTTCCGTGTCAGGTCCTACGAGCAGTACTTC

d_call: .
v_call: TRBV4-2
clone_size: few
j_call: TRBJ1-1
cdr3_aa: CASSQEVPGGMNTEAFF
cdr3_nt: TGTGCCAGCAGCCAAGAGGTGCCTGGGGGGATGAACACTGAAGCTTTCTTT

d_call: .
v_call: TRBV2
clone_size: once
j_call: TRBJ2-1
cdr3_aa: CASRGFQGFF
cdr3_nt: TGTGCCAGCAGGGGTTTCCAGGGGTTCTTC

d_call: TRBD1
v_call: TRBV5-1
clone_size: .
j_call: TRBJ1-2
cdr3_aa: CASEADRGLGYTF
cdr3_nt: TGCGCCAGCGAAGCGGACAGGGGGCTGGGCTACACCTTC

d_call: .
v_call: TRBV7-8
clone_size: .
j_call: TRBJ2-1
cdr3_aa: CASSLLGRGSTYNEQFF
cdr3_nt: TGTGCCAGCAGCTTGTTAGGTAGGGGATCTACCTACAATGAGCAGTTCTTC

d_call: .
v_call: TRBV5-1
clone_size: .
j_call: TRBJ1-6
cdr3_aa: CASRNSPLHF
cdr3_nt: TGCGCCAGCCGGAATTCACCCCTCCACTTT

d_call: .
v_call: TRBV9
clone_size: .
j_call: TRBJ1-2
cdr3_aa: CASSAGPTTAQYGYTF
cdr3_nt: TGTGCCAGCAGCGCAGGGCCCACGACAGCTCAATATGGCTACACCTTC

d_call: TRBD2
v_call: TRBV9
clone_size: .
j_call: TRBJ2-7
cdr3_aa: CASSPSGTSYEQYF
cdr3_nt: TGTGCCAGCAGCCCCTCCGGGACTAGCTACGAGCAGTACTTC

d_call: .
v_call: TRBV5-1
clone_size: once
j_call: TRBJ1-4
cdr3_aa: CASSSGSPNEKLFF
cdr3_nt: TGCGCCAGCAGCTCGGGGTCTCCTAATGAAAAACTGTTTTTT

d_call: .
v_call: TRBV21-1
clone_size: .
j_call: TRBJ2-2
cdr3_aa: CASSNTSGGERGTGELFF
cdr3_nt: TGTGCCAGCAGCAACACTAGCGGGGGGGAGCGCGGCACCGGGGAGCTGTTTTTT

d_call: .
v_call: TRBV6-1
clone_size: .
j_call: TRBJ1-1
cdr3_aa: CASSDLGRNTEAFF
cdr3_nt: TGTGCCAGCAGTGATCTGGGGCGGAACACTGAAGCTTTCTTT

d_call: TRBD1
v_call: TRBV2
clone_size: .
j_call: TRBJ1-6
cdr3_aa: CATRDRGNSPLHF
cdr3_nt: TGTGCCACTCGGGACAGGGGTAATTCACCCCTCCACTTT

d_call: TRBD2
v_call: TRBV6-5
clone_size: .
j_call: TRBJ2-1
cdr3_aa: CASRRAGGPRNEQFF
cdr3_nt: TGTGCCAGCAGAAGAGCGGGGGGGCCGAGAAATGAGCAGTTCTTC

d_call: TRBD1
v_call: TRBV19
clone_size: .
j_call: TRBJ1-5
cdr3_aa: CASTTSLDRGAFNNQPQHF
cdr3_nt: TGTGCCAGTACCACTTCCCTCGACAGGGGTGCTTTCAATAATCAGCCCCAGCATTTT

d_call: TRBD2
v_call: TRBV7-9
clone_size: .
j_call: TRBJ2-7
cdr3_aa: CASSYSGSGGYEQYF
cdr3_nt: TGTGCCAGCAGCTACAGCGGGAGCGGCGGTTACGAGCAGTACTTC

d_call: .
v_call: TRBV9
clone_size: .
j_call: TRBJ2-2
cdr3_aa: CASSVGRVTGELFF
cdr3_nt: TGTGCCAGCAGCGTCGGCAGGGTCACCGGGGAGCTGTTTTTT

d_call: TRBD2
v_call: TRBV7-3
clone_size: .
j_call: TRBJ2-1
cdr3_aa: CASRSSSSGRIGEQFF
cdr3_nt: TGTGCCAGCAGATCATCTTCTAGCGGGAGGATTGGGGAGCAGTTCTTC

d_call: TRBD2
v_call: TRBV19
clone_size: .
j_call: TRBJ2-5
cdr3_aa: CASSMARGGLYKTQYF
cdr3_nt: TGTGCCAGTAGTATGGCGCGGGGGGGCCTTTATAAGACCCAGTACTTC

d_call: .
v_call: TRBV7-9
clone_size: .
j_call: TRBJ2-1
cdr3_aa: CASSRSATGGYNEQFF
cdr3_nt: TGTGCCAGCAGCCGAAGCGCCACCGGAGGGTACAATGAGCAGTTCTTC

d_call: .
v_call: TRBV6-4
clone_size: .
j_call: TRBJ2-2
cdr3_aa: CASKRTENTGELFF
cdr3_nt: TGTGCCAGCAAGCGGACGGAGAACACCGGGGAGCTGTTTTTT

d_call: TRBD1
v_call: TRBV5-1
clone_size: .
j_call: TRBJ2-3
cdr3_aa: CASSPDRDLSPDTQYF
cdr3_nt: TGCGCCAGCAGCCCGGACAGGGACCTTTCACCAGATACGCAGTATTTT

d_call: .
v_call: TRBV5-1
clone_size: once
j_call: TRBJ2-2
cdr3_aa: CASSSGGRPGELFF
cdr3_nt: TGCGCCAGCAGCTCTGGAGGGCGGCCCGGGGAGCTGTTTTTT

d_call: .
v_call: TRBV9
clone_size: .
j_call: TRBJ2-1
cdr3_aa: CASSRSEGSYNEQFF
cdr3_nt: TGTGCCAGCAGCAGGAGTGAGGGCTCCTACAATGAGCAGTTCTTC

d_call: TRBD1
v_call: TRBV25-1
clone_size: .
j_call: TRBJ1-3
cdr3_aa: CASRETGGFGNTIYF
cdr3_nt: TGTGCCAGCAGGGAGACAGGGGGATTTGGAAACACCATATATTTT

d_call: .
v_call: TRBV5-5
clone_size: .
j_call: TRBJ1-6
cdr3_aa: CASSLLPGDSPLHF
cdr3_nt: TGTGCCAGCAGCTTGCTCCCAGGGGATTCACCCCTCCACTTT